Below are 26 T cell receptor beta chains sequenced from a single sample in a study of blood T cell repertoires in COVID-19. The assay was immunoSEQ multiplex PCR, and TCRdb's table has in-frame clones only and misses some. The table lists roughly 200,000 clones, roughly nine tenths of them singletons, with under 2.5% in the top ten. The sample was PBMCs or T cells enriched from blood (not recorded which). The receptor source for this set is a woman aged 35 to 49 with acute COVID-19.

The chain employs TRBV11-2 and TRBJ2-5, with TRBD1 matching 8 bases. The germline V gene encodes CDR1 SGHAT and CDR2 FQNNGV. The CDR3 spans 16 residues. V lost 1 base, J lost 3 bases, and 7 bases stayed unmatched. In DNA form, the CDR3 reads TGTGCCAGCAGCTTAGGTTTCCGGGACAGGAAAGAGACCCAGTACTTC. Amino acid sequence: CASSLGFRDRKETQYF.

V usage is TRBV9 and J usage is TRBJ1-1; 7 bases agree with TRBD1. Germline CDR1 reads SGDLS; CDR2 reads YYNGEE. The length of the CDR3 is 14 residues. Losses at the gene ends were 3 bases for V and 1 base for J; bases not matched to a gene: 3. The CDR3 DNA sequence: TGTGCCAGCAGCGCGGGACAGAGGAACACTGAAGCTTTCTTT. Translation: CASSAGQRNTEAFF.

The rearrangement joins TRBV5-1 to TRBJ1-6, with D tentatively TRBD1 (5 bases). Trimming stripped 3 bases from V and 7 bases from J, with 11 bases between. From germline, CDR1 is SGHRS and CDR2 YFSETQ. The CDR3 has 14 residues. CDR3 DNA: TGCGCCAGCAGCTGGGGACGGGAGAATTCACCCCTCCACTTT. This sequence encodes CASSWGRENSPLHF.

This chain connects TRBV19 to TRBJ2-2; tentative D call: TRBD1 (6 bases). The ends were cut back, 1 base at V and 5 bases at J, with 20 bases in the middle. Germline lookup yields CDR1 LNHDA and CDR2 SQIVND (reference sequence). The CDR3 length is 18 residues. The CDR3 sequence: CASSIADSLVIGTGELFF. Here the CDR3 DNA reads TGTGCCAGTAGTATAGCGGACAGCTTGGTCATTGGAACCGGGGAGCTGTTTTTT.

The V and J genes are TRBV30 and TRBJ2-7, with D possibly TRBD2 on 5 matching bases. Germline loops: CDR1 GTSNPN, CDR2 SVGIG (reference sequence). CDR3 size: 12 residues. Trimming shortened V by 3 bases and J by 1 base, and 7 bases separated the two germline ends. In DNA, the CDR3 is TGTGCCTGGAGCCCGGGGTCCTACGAGCAGTACTTC. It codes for CAWSPGSYEQYF.

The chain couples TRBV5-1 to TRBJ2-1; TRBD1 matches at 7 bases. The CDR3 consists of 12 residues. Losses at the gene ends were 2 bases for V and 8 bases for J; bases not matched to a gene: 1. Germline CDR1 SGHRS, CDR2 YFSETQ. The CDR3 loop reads CASSFTGDEQFF. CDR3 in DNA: TGCGCCAGCAGCTTCACAGGGGATGAGCAGTTCTTC.

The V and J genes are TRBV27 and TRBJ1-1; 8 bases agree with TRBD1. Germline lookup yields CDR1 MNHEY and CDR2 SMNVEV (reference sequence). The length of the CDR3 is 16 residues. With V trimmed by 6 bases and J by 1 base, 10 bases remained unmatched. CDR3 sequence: CASSPFPGTGNTEAFF. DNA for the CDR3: TGTGCCAGCAGCCCGTTCCCCGGGACAGGGAACACTGAAGCTTTCTTT.

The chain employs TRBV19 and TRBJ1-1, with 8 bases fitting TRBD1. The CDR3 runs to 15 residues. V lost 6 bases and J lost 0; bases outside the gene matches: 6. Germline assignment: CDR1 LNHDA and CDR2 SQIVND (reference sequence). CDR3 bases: TGTGCCAGTAGAAGACAGGGGACAATGAACACTGAAGCTTTCTTT. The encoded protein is CASRRQGTMNTEAFF.

Written as DNA, the CDR3 is TGTGCCAGCACCGACAGCCTCACTGGCTACACCTTC. This codes for CASTDSLTGYTF. The rearrangement joins TRBV6-5 to TRBJ1-2; D might be TRBD1 (5 bases). V lost 7 bases and J 7 bases, leaving 13 bases between the germline ends. The CDR3 spans 12 residues. The germline V gene has CDR1 MNHEY and CDR2 SVGAGI.

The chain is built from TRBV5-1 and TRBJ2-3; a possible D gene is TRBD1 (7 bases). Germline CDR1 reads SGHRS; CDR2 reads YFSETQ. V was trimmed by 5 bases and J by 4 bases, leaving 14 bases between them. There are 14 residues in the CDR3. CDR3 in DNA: TGCGCCAGCAGGTATGGAGGGGGCGCAGATACGCAGTATTTT. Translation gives CASRYGGGADTQYF.

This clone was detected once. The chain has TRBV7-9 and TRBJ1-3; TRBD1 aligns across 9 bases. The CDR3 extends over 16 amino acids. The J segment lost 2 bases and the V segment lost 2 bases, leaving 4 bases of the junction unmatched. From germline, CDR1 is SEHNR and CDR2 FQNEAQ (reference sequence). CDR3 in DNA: TGTGCCAGCAGCTTAACAACAGGGGGCACTGGAAACACCATATATTTT. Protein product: CASSLTTGGTGNTIYF.

The chain's CDR3 is CASSVGQGAGNTIYF. CDR3 DNA: TGTGCCAGCAGCGTGGGACAGGGGGCGGGAAACACCATATATTTT. V usage is TRBV5-6 and J usage is TRBJ1-3; the match to TRBD1 covers 12 bases. The CDR3 is 15 amino acids. Germline trimming cut 4 bases from V and 4 bases from J; bases unmatched to any gene: 3. Germline assignment: CDR1 SGHDT and CDR2 YYEEEE.

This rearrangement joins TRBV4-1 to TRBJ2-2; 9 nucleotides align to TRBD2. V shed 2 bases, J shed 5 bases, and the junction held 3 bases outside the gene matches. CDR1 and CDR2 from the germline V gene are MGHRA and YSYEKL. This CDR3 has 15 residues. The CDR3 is CASSQPGLATGELFF. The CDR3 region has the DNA TGCGCCAGCAGCCAACCGGGACTAGCAACCGGGGAGCTGTTTTTT.

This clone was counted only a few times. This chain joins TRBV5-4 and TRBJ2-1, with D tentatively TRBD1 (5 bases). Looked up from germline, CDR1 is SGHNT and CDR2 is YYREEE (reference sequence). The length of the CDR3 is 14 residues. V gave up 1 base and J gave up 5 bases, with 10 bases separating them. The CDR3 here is CASSLLGPNNEQFF. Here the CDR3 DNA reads TGTGCCAGCAGCTTGTTGGGGCCGAACAATGAGCAGTTCTTC.

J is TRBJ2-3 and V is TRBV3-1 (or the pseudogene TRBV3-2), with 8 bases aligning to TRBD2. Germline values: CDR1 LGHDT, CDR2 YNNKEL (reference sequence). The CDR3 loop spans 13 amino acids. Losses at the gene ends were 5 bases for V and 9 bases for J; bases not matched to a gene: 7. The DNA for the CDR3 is TGTGCCAGCAGCGTGGGACTAGAGGAGACGCAGTATTTT. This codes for CASSVGLEETQYF.

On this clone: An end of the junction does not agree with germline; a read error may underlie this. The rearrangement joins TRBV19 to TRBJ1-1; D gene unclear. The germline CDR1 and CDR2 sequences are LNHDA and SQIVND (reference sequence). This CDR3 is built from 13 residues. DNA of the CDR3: TGTGCCAGTAGTATTGGGCCAATCCCTGAGGCTTTCTTT. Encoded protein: CASSIGPIPEAFF.

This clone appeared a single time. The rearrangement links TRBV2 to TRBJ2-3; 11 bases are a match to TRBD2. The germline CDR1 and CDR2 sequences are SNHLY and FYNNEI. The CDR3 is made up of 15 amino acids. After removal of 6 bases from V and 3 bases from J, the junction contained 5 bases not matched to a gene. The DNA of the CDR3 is TGTGCCAGCAGGGGGCGGACTAGCGGGACAGATACGCAGTATTTT. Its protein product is CASRGRTSGTDTQYF.

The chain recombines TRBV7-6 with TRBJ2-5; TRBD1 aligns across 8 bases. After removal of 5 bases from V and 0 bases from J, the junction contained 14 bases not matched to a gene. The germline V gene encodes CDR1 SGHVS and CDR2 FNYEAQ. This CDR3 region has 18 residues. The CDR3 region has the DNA TGTGCCAGCAGCCGGAAAAAACAGGGGGAAGAGCACCAAGAGACCCAGTACTTC. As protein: CASSRKKQGEEHQETQYF.

The CDR3 DNA sequence: TGTGCCACCAGTGCAGGGAACTATGGCTACACCTTC. It yields the protein CATSAGNYGYTF. The chain couples TRBV24-1 to TRBJ1-2, with D possibly TRBD1 on 5 matching bases. This CDR3 is built from 12 residues. Looked up from germline, CDR1 is KGHDR and CDR2 is SFDVKD. V was clipped by 5 bases and J by 2 bases, with 5 bases between them.

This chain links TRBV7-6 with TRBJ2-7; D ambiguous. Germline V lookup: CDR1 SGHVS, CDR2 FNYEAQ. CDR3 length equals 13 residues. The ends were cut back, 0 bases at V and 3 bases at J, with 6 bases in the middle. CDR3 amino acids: CASSLAGSYEQYF. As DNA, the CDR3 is TGTGCCAGCAGCTTAGCGGGCAGCTACGAGCAGTACTTC.

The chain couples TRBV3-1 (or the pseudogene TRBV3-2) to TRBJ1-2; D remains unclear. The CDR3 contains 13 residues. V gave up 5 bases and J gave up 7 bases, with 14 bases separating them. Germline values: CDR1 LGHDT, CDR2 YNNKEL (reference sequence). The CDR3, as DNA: TGTGCCAGCAGCGGGCAGGTTGGAAGTGGCTACACCTTC. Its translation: CASSGQVGSGYTF.

CDR3 amino acids: CASSQTGGVSDTQYF. DNA of the CDR3: TGTGCCAGCAGCCAAACAGGGGGCGTTTCAGATACGCAGTATTTT. V usage is TRBV7-2 and J usage is TRBJ2-3; 9 bases map to TRBD1. Germline V lookup: CDR1 SGHTA, CDR2 FQGNSA. Germline trimming cut 5 bases from V and 4 bases from J; bases unmatched to any gene: 7. The CDR3 is made up of 15 amino acids.

The CDR3 nucleotides read TGTGCCAGCAGCTTGGAGGCAGGGCACGAGCAGTACTTC. It encodes CASSLEAGHEQYF. J is TRBJ2-7 and V is TRBV5-6, with a weak D call TRBD1 (5 bases). CDR1 is SGHDT and CDR2 is YYEEEE in the germline V gene. CDR3 length equals 13 residues. Deletions cut 0 bases from V and 5 bases from J, with 9 bases between. The variable domain in full, with the rest retrieved from reference TRBV5-6 and TRBJ2-7, is DAGVTQSPTHLIKTRGQQVTLRCSPKSGHDTVSWYQQALGQGPQFIFQYYEEEERQRGNFPDRFSGHQFPNYSSELNVNALLLGDSALYLCASSLEAGHEQYFGPGTRLTVT.

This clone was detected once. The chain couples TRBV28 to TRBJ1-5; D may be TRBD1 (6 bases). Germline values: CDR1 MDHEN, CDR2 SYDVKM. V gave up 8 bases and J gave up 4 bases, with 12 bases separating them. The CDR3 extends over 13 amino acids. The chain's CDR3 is CASRDTLNQPQHF. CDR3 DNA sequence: TGTGCCAGCCGGGACACCTTGAATCAGCCCCAGCATTTT.

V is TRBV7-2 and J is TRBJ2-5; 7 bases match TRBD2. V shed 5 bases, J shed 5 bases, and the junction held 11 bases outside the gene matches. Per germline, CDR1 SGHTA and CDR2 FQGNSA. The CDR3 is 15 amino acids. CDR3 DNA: TGTGCCAGCAGCCTACGGGGAGCGGGATCGGAGACCCAGTACTTC. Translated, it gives CASSLRGAGSETQYF.

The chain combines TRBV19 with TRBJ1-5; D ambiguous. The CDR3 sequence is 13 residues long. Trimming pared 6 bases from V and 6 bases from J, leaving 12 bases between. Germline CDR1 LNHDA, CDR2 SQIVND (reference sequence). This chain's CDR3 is CASSTGGVQPQHF. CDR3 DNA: TGTGCCAGTAGCACGGGCGGGGTTCAGCCCCAGCATTTT.